These 31 T cell receptor beta chains came from one sample sequenced in a study of CD4 T cells in relation to SARS-CoV-2 and coronaviruses. Before the COVID-19 pandemic, during about 2010-2019, CD4+ T cells were taken from unexposed donors. CD4+ T cells were isolated from the cells after around 11 days of culture. The method was immunoSEQ multiplex PCR; TCRdb's version includes in-frame clones alone and lacks a portion of them. Among 21,000 or so clones listed, less than 85% were seen once. Their antigens are not known. The sample consisted of CD4+ T cells from PBMCs, cultured in vitro. These receptors were taken from a human donor in good health.

The chain recombines TRBV5-1 with TRBJ2-6, with 8 bases fitting TRBD2. V was clipped by 4 bases and J by 0 bases; unmatched bases: 0. The CDR3 has 15 residues. Germline lookup yields CDR1 SGHRS and CDR2 YFSETQ. CDR3 in amino acids: CASSRGGSGANVLTF. The DNA of the CDR3 is TGCGCCAGCAGCCGGGGGGGCTCTGGGGCCAACGTCCTGACTTTC.

The J gene is TRBJ2-7, the V gene TRBV28; 10 bases map to TRBD2. V shed 3 bases and J 3 bases; nucleotides not matched to a gene: 5. The germline CDR1 and CDR2 sequences are MDHEN and SYDVKM. The CDR3 is 15 amino acids. CDR3 sequence reads: CASSFLAGVYYEQYF. The CDR3 bases are TGTGCCAGCAGTTTCCTAGCGGGAGTGTACTACGAGCAGTACTTC.

The V gene is TRBV5-1, the J gene TRBJ2-2, with unresolved D. The CDR3 extends over 12 amino acids. Per the germline V gene, CDR1 is SGHRS and CDR2 is YFSETQ. V was cut by 0 bases and J by 3 bases, with 0 bases left in between. The CDR3 reads CASSLDTGELFF. The CDR3, as DNA: TGCGCCAGCAGCTTGGACACCGGGGAGCTGTTTTTT.

The chain has TRBV27 and TRBJ2-1, with D unresolved. The CDR3 totals 14 residues. V was pared by 0 bases and J by 5 bases, with 8 bases between. Germline CDR1 reads MNHEY; CDR2 reads SMNVEV (reference sequence). DNA of the CDR3: TGTGCCAGCAGTTTATCATATCGGGACAATGAGCAGTTCTTC. The encoded protein is CASSLSYRDNEQFF.

J is TRBJ2-7 and V is TRBV18; no clear D. This CDR3 is 13 amino acids long. Germline V gene lookup returns CDR1 KGHSH and CDR2 LQKENI. Deletions cut 3 bases from V and 3 bases from J, with 9 bases between. In DNA form, the CDR3 reads TGTGCCAGCTCACCCCCGGTGGGCTACGAGCAGTACTTC. This translates into CASSPPVGYEQYF. The variable domain in full, completed from reference TRBV18 and TRBJ2-7, reads NAGVMQNPRHLVRRRGQEARLRCSPMKGHSHVYWYRQLPEEGLKFMVYLQKENIIDESGMPKERFSAEFPKEGPSILRIQQVVRGDSAAYFCASSPPVGYEQYFGPGTRLTVT.

This clone was detected once. The chain combines TRBV7-2 with TRBJ2-3; TRBD2 agrees at 8 bases. After removal of 4 bases from V and 3 bases from J, the junction contained 6 bases not matched to a gene. CDR3 size: 15 residues. Per the germline V gene, CDR1 is SGHTA and CDR2 is FQGNSA. The DNA of the CDR3 is TGTGCCAGCAGCTCTTGGGGACTAGGTACAGATACGCAGTATTTT. Translated, it gives CASSSWGLGTDTQYF.

J is TRBJ1-2 and V is TRBV6-5; no clear D gene. Germline loops: CDR1 MNHEY, CDR2 SVGAGI. The V and J ends lost 2 bases and 3 bases respectively, with 10 bases between them. The CDR3 runs to 14 residues. DNA for the CDR3: TGTGCCAGCAGTTACAGGGATGGTGACTATGGCTACACCTTC. Translated, it gives CASSYRDGDYGYTF.

This chain connects TRBV5-1 to TRBJ1-1; D is undetermined. Germline assignment: CDR1 SGHRS and CDR2 YFSETQ. CDR3 length: 13 amino acids. Trimming shortened V by 5 bases and J by 10 bases, and 18 bases separated the two germline ends. This CDR3 is CASRGFDNTGAFF. The CDR3 nucleotides are TGCGCCAGCAGGGGATTTGACAACACGGGAGCTTTCTTT.

This chain connects TRBV28 to TRBJ2-7; D is ambiguous. This CDR3 has 14 amino acids. The germline gives CDR1 MDHEN, CDR2 SYDVKM. V was pared by 7 bases and J by 3 bases, with 16 bases between. This CDR3 is CASNPGLGYYEQYF. The CDR3 DNA reads as TGTGCCAGCAATCCGGGCCTTGGATACTACGAGCAGTACTTC.

This clone was picked up one time. This chain connects TRBV9 to TRBJ2-1; TRBD2 agrees at 14 bases. The CDR3 is 16 amino acids. In germline, CDR1 is SGDLS, CDR2 YYNGEE. After removal of 4 bases from V and 9 bases from J, the junction contained 9 bases not matched to a gene. The CDR3 DNA reads as TGTGCCAGCAGCATTTCCGGGACTAGCGGGAGCACTGAGCAGTTCTTC. This translates into CASSISGTSGSTEQFF.

The V call is TRBV20-1, the J call TRBJ2-3, with D possibly TRBD1 on 5 matching bases. CDR3 length: 13 amino acids. Trimming shortened V by 6 bases and J by 2 bases, and 12 bases separated the two germline ends. The germline V gene encodes CDR1 DFQATT and CDR2 SNEGSKA (reference sequence). CDR3 sequence: CSASDRYTDTQYF. The CDR3, as DNA: TGCAGTGCAAGTGACAGATACACAGATACGCAGTATTTT.

The V gene is TRBV5-1, the J gene TRBJ1-2, with D perhaps TRBD1 (5 bases). Germline V gives CDR1 SGHRS, CDR2 YFSETQ. There are 12 residues in the CDR3. Trimming took off 4 bases at V and 5 bases at J, with 9 bases between the two ends. This CDR3 reads CASSLGTYGYTF. Here the CDR3 DNA reads TGCGCCAGCAGCCTCGGGACGTATGGCTACACCTTC.

The CDR3 loop is CASSFHGQGFSTDTQYF. CDR3 coding DNA: TGTGCCAGCAGTTTCCACGGGCAGGGATTTAGCACAGATACGCAGTATTTT. The chain combines TRBV28 with TRBJ2-3; TRBD1 is a possible D gene (5 bases). Germline assignment: CDR1 MDHEN and CDR2 SYDVKM. CDR3 length equals 17 residues. The V end was cut by 3 bases, the J end by 0 bases, with 16 bases between.

In its sample, this clone was seen a few times. The chain employs TRBV30 and TRBJ2-7; no clear D gene. Trimming stripped 2 bases from V and 1 base from J, with 9 bases between. Germline CDR1 GTSNPN, CDR2 SVGIG (reference sequence). This CDR3 spans 13 amino acids. In DNA form, the CDR3 reads TGTGCCTGGAGTCCCGGGCCATCCTACGAGCAGTACTTC. It codes for CAWSPGPSYEQYF.

The chain combines TRBV28 with TRBJ2-1; 12 nucleotides line up with TRBD2. The CDR3 covers 15 residues. Trimming at V came to 6 bases and at J to 10 bases, leaving 10 bases not matched to a gene. Germline V gives CDR1 MDHEN, CDR2 SYDVKM. CDR3 nucleotides: TGTGCCAGCAGGGGGGTTCTGCTAGCGGGAGGGGAGCAGTTCTTC. Encoded protein: CASRGVLLAGGEQFF.

This chain connects TRBV28 to TRBJ2-7, with 7 bases lining up with TRBD2. From germline, CDR1 is MDHEN and CDR2 SYDVKM. The junction had 4 bases not matched to a gene; V was cut back by 5 bases and J by 6 bases. The CDR3 runs 12 residues. CDR3: CASSLGTTEQYF. In DNA, the CDR3 is TGTGCCAGCAGTCTCGGGACTACCGAGCAGTACTTC.

This clone was seen more than once but under ten times. The J gene is TRBJ1-1, the V gene TRBV5-1; D unclear. The CDR3 contains 12 residues. Germline V gene data show CDR1 as SGHRS and CDR2 as YFSETQ. Trimming stripped 4 bases from V and 4 bases from J, with 8 bases between. CDR3 in amino acids: CASSPTGTEAFF. Written as DNA, the CDR3 is TGCGCCAGCAGCCCGACGGGCACTGAAGCTTTCTTT. The full variable domain, in which reference TRBV5-1 and TRBJ1-1 provide the parts outside the CDR3, is KAGVTQTPRYLIKTRGQQVTLSCSPISGHRSVSWYQQTPGQGLQFLFEYFSETQRNKGNFPGRFSGRQFSNSRSEMNVSTLELGDSALYLCASSPTGTEAFFGQGTRLTVV.

The gene calls are TRBV6-5 and TRBJ2-5; the D gene could be TRBD1 or TRBD2 (5 bases each). Germline V gene sequence: CDR1 MNHEY, CDR2 SVGAGI. The CDR3 has 13 residues. Trimming took off 6 bases at V and 2 bases at J, with 10 bases between the two ends. The CDR3 sequence is CASRDGAQETQYF. CDR3 DNA sequence: TGTGCCAGCAGAGACGGGGCACAAGAGACCCAGTACTTC.

The V and J genes are TRBV20-1 and TRBJ2-7, with D uncertain. CDR1 is DFQATT, CDR2 SNEGSKA, per germline (reference sequence). Trimming left V 3 bases short and J 3 bases short, with 12 bases between. The CDR3 runs to 13 residues. The CDR3 spells CSASGFNNYEQYF. The CDR3 DNA reads as TGCAGTGCTAGTGGTTTTAACAACTACGAGCAGTACTTC.

The chain joins TRBV28 to TRBJ1-2; TRBD1 matches at 10 bases. The CDR3 contains 16 residues. In germline, CDR1 is MDHEN, CDR2 SYDVKM. V shed 2 bases and J 8 bases; nucleotides not matched to a gene: 11. The CDR3: CASSLIAGQGVFGYTF. CDR3 bases: TGTGCCAGCAGTTTAATAGCTGGACAGGGGGTTTTCGGCTACACCTTC.

The chain links TRBV4-2 to TRBJ2-2; D is perhaps TRBD2 (6 bases). The CDR3 runs to 17 residues. V was pared by 1 base and J by 6 bases, with 18 bases between. In germline, CDR1 is LGHNA, CDR2 YNFKEQ. The CDR3 sequence: CASSQVTAGSGPGELFF. The CDR3 nucleotides read TGTGCCAGCAGCCAAGTCACCGCGGGATCGGGTCCCGGGGAGCTGTTTTTT.

The V gene is TRBV5-5, the J gene TRBJ2-1, with TRBD1 matching over 10 bases. Germline V gene sequence: CDR1 SGHKS, CDR2 YYEKEE (reference sequence). This CDR3 spans 14 amino acids. With 4 bases clipped from V and 7 bases from J, the junction kept 5 bases outside the gene matches. The DNA of the CDR3 is TGTGCCAGCAGCCGAAGGGACAGGGGTAATGAGCAGTTCTTC. This gives the protein CASSRRDRGNEQFF.

This clone was detected only once. The chain uses TRBV28 and TRBJ1-3, with D possibly matching TRBD1 (5 bases). This CDR3 region has 16 residues. Germline V gene lookup returns CDR1 MDHEN and CDR2 SYDVKM. V lost 5 bases and J lost 0, with 14 bases in between. The CDR3 reads CASSPWTPGSGNTIYF. CDR3 sequence (DNA): TGTGCCAGCAGTCCGTGGACACCCGGCTCTGGAAACACCATATATTTT.

The chain links TRBV28 to TRBJ2-7; D is tentatively TRBD1 or TRBD2 (6 bases each). The CDR3 totals 15 residues. Germline CDR1 MDHEN, CDR2 SYDVKM. V shed 8 bases and J shed 0 bases, with 17 bases lying between them. CDR3 sequence reads: CASRSGGGGSYEQYF. For the CDR3, the DNA is TGTGCCAGCCGTTCGGGTGGAGGGGGCTCCTACGAGCAGTACTTC.

The chain joins TRBV24-1 to TRBJ2-2; TRBD1 or TRBD2 may be the D gene (5 bases each). V was shortened by 4 bases and J by 0 bases, with 17 bases between the two germline ends. The CDR3 consists of 18 residues. In germline, CDR1 is KGHDR, CDR2 SFDVKD. Here the CDR3 reads CATSDLPQRGANTGELFF. The CDR3 region has the DNA TGTGCCACCAGTGACCTCCCCCAAAGAGGGGCGAACACCGGGGAGCTGTTTTTT.

The rearrangement links TRBV2 to TRBJ2-1; D tentatively reads TRBD1 or TRBD2 (6 bases each). V was pared by 2 bases and J by 8 bases, with 13 bases between. The CDR3 extends over 14 amino acids. Germline loops: CDR1 SNHLY, CDR2 FYNNEI. Here the CDR3 DNA reads TGTGCCAGCAGTGAACGGGAGCCAGGGGATGAGCAGTTCTTC. This encodes CASSEREPGDEQFF.

The genes are TRBV5-6 and TRBJ2-1; perhaps D is TRBD1 or TRBD2 (5 bases each). The CDR3 totals 13 residues. From germline, CDR1 is SGHDT and CDR2 YYEEEE. Between the trimmed V and J ends, which lost 1 base and 5 bases, there was a span of 7 bases. This CDR3 reads CASSLWGNNEQFF. In DNA, the CDR3 is TGTGCCAGCAGCTTGTGGGGGAACAATGAGCAGTTCTTC.

The V gene is TRBV19, the J gene TRBJ2-5; D tentatively reads TRBD1 or TRBD2 (5 bases each). V was clipped by 6 bases and J by 0 bases, with 11 bases between them. The CDR3 has 14 amino acids. The germline V gene has CDR1 LNHDA and CDR2 SQIVND (reference sequence). The CDR3 bases are TGTGCCAGTAGCCGGGACGGGGACCAAGAGACCCAGTACTTC. Its translation is CASSRDGDQETQYF.

The chain employs TRBV2 and TRBJ2-7, with TRBD1 matching over 9 bases. The CDR3 extends over 13 amino acids. Germline V gives CDR1 SNHLY, CDR2 FYNNEI. Losses at the gene ends were 7 bases for V and 6 bases for J; bases not matched to a gene: 7. The CDR3 DNA reads as TGTGCCAGCACGATCACGACAGGGGGCGAGCAGTACTTC. Protein product: CASTITTGGEQYF.

This clone occurred a few times. This chain joins TRBV14 and TRBJ2-7; D is ambiguous. The CDR3 is made up of 11 amino acids. From germline, CDR1 is SGHDN and CDR2 FVKESK. Trimming removed 2 bases from V and 4 bases from J, with 3 bases in between. CDR3 nucleotide sequence: TGTGCCAGCAGCCAACAGTACGAGCAGTACTTC. Translated: CASSQQYEQYF.

This clone showed up just once. The chain's CDR3 is CASSQVSRDYGYTF. DNA for the CDR3: TGTGCCAGCAGCCAAGTGTCCCGGGACTATGGCTACACCTTC. V gene TRBV3-1 (or the pseudogene TRBV3-2) combines with J gene TRBJ1-2; D remains unclear. Trimming cost V 1 base and J 3 bases, with 9 bases left between them. The CDR3 length is 14 residues. CDR1 and CDR2 from the germline V gene are LGHDT and YNNKEL (reference sequence).